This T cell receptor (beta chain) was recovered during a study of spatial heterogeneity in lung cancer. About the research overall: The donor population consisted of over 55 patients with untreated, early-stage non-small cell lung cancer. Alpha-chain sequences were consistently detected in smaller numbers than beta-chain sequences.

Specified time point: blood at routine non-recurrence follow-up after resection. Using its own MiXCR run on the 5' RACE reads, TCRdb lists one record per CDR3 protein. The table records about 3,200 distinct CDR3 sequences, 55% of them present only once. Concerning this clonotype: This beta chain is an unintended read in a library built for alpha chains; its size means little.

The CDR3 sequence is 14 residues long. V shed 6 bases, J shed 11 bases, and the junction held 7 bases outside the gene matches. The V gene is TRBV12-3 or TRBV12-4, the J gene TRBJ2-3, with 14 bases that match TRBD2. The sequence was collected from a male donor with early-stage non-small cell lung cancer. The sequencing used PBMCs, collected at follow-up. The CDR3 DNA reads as TGTGCCAGCAGGGCCGGGACTAGCGGGGGAAGGCAGTATTTT. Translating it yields CASRAGTSGGRQYF.